This T cell receptor beta chain was recorded in a study of blood T cells in healthy people across ages. Total RNA, at least 6 micrograms per sample, was extracted from PBMCs. CDR1 is SGHTA, CDR2 FQGNSA, per germline. CDR3 length: 14 residues. V was shortened by 4 bases and J by 7 bases, with 13 bases between the two germline ends. Through a sample-barcoded 5' primer and a J-beta primer mix, a second PCR was run for roughly 6 to 12 cycles. Unique molecular identifiers of 12 random nucleotides labeled each cDNA. TCRdb recomputed calls from the 5' RACE reads with MiXCR, one row per CDR3 protein. The sample records 800,000 or so distinct CDR3 sequences, less than 80% being singletons.

The sample was blood. The V call is TRBV7-2, the J call TRBJ2-2; possibly TRBD1 for D (5 bases). This sequence was found in a man aged 25-45 years in good health. The CDR3 is CASSSQQGIGELFF. CDR3 coding DNA: TGTGCCAGCAGCTCGCAGCAGGGTATCGGGGAGCTGTTTTTT. Full variable domain (rest looked up from reference TRBV7-2 and TRBJ2-2): GAGVSQSPSNKVTEKGKDVELRCDPISGHTALYWYRQSLGQGLEFLIYFQGNSAPDKSGLPSDRFSAERTGGSVSTLTIQRTQQEDSAVYLCASSSQQGIGELFFGEGSRLTVL.